The entry below gives a single T cell receptor beta chain sequence along with its context. TCRdb reanalysed the RT-PCR reads using MiXCR and keeps one entry per CDR3 protein. The sample holds 150,000 to 200,000 distinct CDR3 sequences, approximately 31% seen once. These data belong to a study of patients and donors after allogeneic stem cell transplantation. Germline loops: CDR1 LGHNA, CDR2 YSLEER. This CDR3 has 17 residues. Between the trimmed V and J ends, which lost 1 base and 0 bases, there was a span of 13 bases. J is TRBJ1-3 and V is TRBV4-3; D not resolved. The source material was blood, either unsorted or a sorted T cell fraction (not recorded which). The clonotype comes from a human donor who was either an allogeneic HSCT recipient or a stem cell or donor lymphocyte infusion donor (not recorded which). It is not recorded whose cells these are; they may come from a transplant donor. The CDR3 spells CASSQGLAASSGNTIYF. DNA for the CDR3: TGCGCCAGCAGCCAAGGATTAGCGGCGAGCTCTGGAAACACCATATATTTT.